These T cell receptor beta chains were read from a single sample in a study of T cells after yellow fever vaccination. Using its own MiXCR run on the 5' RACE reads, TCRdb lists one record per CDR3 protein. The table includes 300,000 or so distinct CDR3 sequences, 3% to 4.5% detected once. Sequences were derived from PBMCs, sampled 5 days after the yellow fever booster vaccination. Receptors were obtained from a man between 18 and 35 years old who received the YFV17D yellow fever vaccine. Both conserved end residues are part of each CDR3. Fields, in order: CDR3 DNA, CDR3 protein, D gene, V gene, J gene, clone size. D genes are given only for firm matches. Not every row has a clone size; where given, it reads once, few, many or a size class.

TGTGCCACCAGCAACCGGGGCAGGGAACAAGAGACCCAGTACTTC	CATSNRGREQETQYF	.	TRBV15	TRBJ2-5	few
TGTGCCAGCAGCTTGTCTTGGGGACAGGAAAGCATTCAGTACTTC	CASSLSWGQESIQYF	TRBD1	TRBV7-2	TRBJ2-4	many
TGCGCCAGCAGCGCGACAGGGAGGGAGCAGTTCTTC	CASSATGREQFF	.	TRBV4-1	TRBJ2-1	.
TGTGCCAGCATGGGGCAGGGGGAGCAGTTCTTC	CASMGQGEQFF	.	TRBV2	TRBJ2-1	.
TGCAGTGCTAGCGATAAAACAGTTAGCTATGGCTACACCTTC	CSASDKTVSYGYTF	.	TRBV20-1	TRBJ1-2	few
TGCGCCAGCAGCCCGGACGCTATAGCCTATGGCTACACCTTC	CASSPDAIAYGYTF	.	TRBV5-1	TRBJ1-2	.
TGTGCCTGGAGTGTTTTGCTGGATACGCAGTATTTT	CAWSVLLDTQYF	.	TRBV30	TRBJ2-3	many
TGTGCCAGCAGCGTAGGGGGGTTGACCTACAATGAGCAGTTCTTC	CASSVGGLTYNEQFF	.	TRBV7-6	TRBJ2-1	few
TGTGCCATCACCCCGGGATATAATTCACCCCTCCACTTT	CAITPGYNSPLHF	.	TRBV10-3	TRBJ1-6	.
TGTGCCAGCATCAACGGGGGGCCAATGAACACTGAAGCTTTCTTT	CASINGGPMNTEAFF	.	TRBV27	TRBJ1-1	few
TGCGCCAGCAGCTTGGCCTTGAACGGCCAAGAGACCCAGTACTTC	CASSLALNGQETQYF	.	TRBV5-1	TRBJ2-5	.
TGTGCCAGCAGCTTTGACGGGACAGGGAGCACTGAAGCTTTCTTT	CASSFDGTGSTEAFF	TRBD1	TRBV7-8	TRBJ1-1	many
TGTGCCACCAGCAGAGATCTGGGACAGAACACTGAAGCTTTCTTT	CATSRDLGQNTEAFF	.	TRBV15	TRBJ1-1	.
TGTGCCAGCAGCGTAGGAACAGGGGGGGACATTCAGTACTTC	CASSVGTGGDIQYF	.	TRBV9	TRBJ2-4	few
TGTGCCAGCAGTGAATCAGGGGTGCTCACTGAAGCTTTCTTT	CASSESGVLTEAFF	.	TRBV25-1	TRBJ1-1	.
TGCGCCAGCAGCCAAGCTTCACCGGCCTGGGGTGGCTACACCTTC	CASSQASPAWGGYTF	.	TRBV4-1	TRBJ1-2	.
TGTGCCAGCAGACCTTTCTCCACTGGGGCCAACGTCCTGACTTTC	CASRPFSTGANVLTF	.	TRBV6-2/TRBV6-3	TRBJ2-6	.
TGCGCCAGCAGCCAGGACGGGACAGGGTCCCACGATACGCAGTATTTT	CASSQDGTGSHDTQYF	TRBD1	TRBV5-1	TRBJ2-3	many
TGTGCCAGCTCACCACCCGGCGGATTGGGGGAGCTGTTTTTT	CASSPPGGLGELFF	.	TRBV18	TRBJ2-2	.
TGTGCCAGCAGCTTACGCCCGGACCCCAACTATGGCTACACCTTC	CASSLRPDPNYGYTF	.	TRBV7-2	TRBJ1-2	few
TGTGCCAGCAGACCCGGGGGTAGCACAGATACGCAGTATTTT	CASRPGGSTDTQYF	.	TRBV6-2/TRBV6-3	TRBJ2-3	.
TGTGCCAGCTCACCCGACAGGGATACCATGAACACTGAAGCTTTCTTT	CASSPDRDTMNTEAFF	TRBD1	TRBV18	TRBJ1-1	.
TGTGCCAGCAGTTTAGCCGCCGGAATTTACGGGACAGGGGAAGCTTTCTTT	CASSLAAGIYGTGEAFF	TRBD1	TRBV27	TRBJ1-1	.
TGTGCCAGCAGCATCCGGACAGGCAGGCTCAATTCACCCCTCCACTTT	CASSIRTGRLNSPLHF	TRBD1	TRBV7-2	TRBJ1-6	many
TGCAGCGTGGACATAGCAGGGCAAGGAAAACTGTTTTTT	CSVDIAGQGKLFF	.	TRBV29-1	TRBJ1-4	few
TGTGCCAGCAGCTCCCAATTGAACACTGAAGCTTTCTTT	CASSSQLNTEAFF	.	TRBV3-1	TRBJ1-1	many
TGTGCCAGCAGCGCGGGGGGGGACTACTATGGCTACACCTTC	CASSAGGDYYGYTF	.	TRBV9	TRBJ1-2	.
TGTGCCAGCAGTTCCGTTGGACAGGGACCCTACGAGCAGTACTTC	CASSSVGQGPYEQYF	TRBD1	TRBV6-5	TRBJ2-7	.
TGCGCCAGCAGCTCAGCCGCGAGGGGGCTGAGGACAGATACGCAGTATTTT	CASSSAARGLRTDTQYF	TRBD1	TRBV5-1	TRBJ2-3	many
TGCAGTGCTACCGGGACAGGGGGGGGTCTGGCCAAAAACATTCAGTACTTC	CSATGTGGGLAKNIQYF	TRBD1	TRBV20-1	TRBJ2-4	.
TGTGCCAGCGCGGGGTACGCTAACTATGGCTACACCTTC	CASAGYANYGYTF	.	TRBV6-5	TRBJ1-2	.
TGTGCCAGCAGCTTAGGGGATTGGGCCAAAAACATTCAGTACTTC	CASSLGDWAKNIQYF	.	TRBV11-2	TRBJ2-4	.
TGTGCCAGCAGCGGGGACGGCTACTATGGCTACACCTTC	CASSGDGYYGYTF	.	TRBV5-4	TRBJ1-2	few
TGTGCCAGCAGCCGCCGTCCAATCACAGATAATTCACCCCTCCACTTT	CASSRRPITDNSPLHF	.	TRBV5-5	TRBJ1-6	few
TGCGCCAGCAGCTGGACAGGGGATAATGAAAAACTGTTTTTT	CASSWTGDNEKLFF	TRBD1	TRBV5-1	TRBJ1-4	.
TGCGCCAGCAGCCAACCGCGACTGGGGGGAGATACGCAGTATTTT	CASSQPRLGGDTQYF	.	TRBV4-1	TRBJ2-3	.
TGTGCCAGCAGTCGGGGACTAGCGAAGAGCACAGATACGCAGTATTTT	CASSRGLAKSTDTQYF	TRBD2	TRBV11-1	TRBJ2-3	.
TGTGCCAGCTCACCCCCCGGGGGACAGGGCTCCTCCTACGAGCAGTACTTC	CASSPPGGQGSSYEQYF	TRBD1	TRBV18	TRBJ2-7	many
TGCAGTGCTAGACAGTCGGGTCTTTCTGGGGCCAACGTCCTGACTTTC	CSARQSGLSGANVLTF	.	TRBV20-1	TRBJ2-6	many
TGTGCCAGCAGCGGAACGCCGGGACAGCCCCAGCATTTT	CASSGTPGQPQHF	.	TRBV9	TRBJ1-5	many
TGTGCCAGCAGCTTCCTGTGGAAAGGGACCCAGTACTTC	CASSFLWKGTQYF	.	TRBV7-8	TRBJ2-5	few
TGTGCCAGCAGTTTTTCGACCGGGACAGGGAATCAGCCCCAGCATTTT	CASSFSTGTGNQPQHF	TRBD1	TRBV12-3/TRBV12-4	TRBJ1-5	many
TGTGCCAGCATTTGGGACAGGGATCGTAGCGCGAACACCGGGGAGCTGTTTTTT	CASIWDRDRSANTGELFF	TRBD1	TRBV6-2/TRBV6-3	TRBJ2-2	few
TGTGCCATCGGACAGAGAGTCAATCAGCCCCAGCATTTT	CAIGQRVNQPQHF	.	TRBV19	TRBJ1-5	.
TGTGCCTGCCGCCGGGCACGAGGAGCAGATACGCAGTATTTT	CACRRARGADTQYF	.	TRBV5-4	TRBJ2-3	few
TGTGCCAGCAGCTCGTACGGAGATACGCAGTATTTT	CASSSYGDTQYF	.	TRBV5-6	TRBJ2-3	many
TGTGCCAGCAGTCTCCTCTGGGCGGGCACAGATACGCAGTATTTT	CASSLLWAGTDTQYF	.	TRBV27	TRBJ2-3	few
TGCGCCAGCAGCTTGGGCAGAAACTTCTTTAGCACAGATACGCAGTATTTT	CASSLGRNFFSTDTQYF	.	TRBV5-1	TRBJ2-3	many
TGCGCCAGCAGCCAAAGGCCCGGGAGGGGCTTTGAAAAACTGTTTTTT	CASSQRPGRGFEKLFF	.	TRBV4-1	TRBJ1-4	many
TGTGCCAGCAGTAGAAGGGTATTT	CASSRRVF	.	TRBV12-3/TRBV12-4	TRBJ1-3	few
TGCGCCAGCAGTTCATACCGGAGGACTGAAGCTTTCTTT	CASSSYRRTEAFF	.	TRBV5-1	TRBJ1-1	.
TGCGCCAGCCGGGGCTTCTTACGGAACACTGAAGCTTTCTTT	CASRGFLRNTEAFF	.	TRBV4-1	TRBJ1-1	many
TGTGCCCAGGGGTCCAGGGGGCCGGACTATGGCTACACCTTC	CAQGSRGPDYGYTF	TRBD1	TRBV6-1	TRBJ1-2	many
TGTGCCACCAGTGACCCTGTGGTCTACAATGAGCAGTTCTTC	CATSDPVVYNEQFF	.	TRBV24-1	TRBJ2-1	few
TGTGCCATCAGTGAGGGGACCACCGGTGGCACTGAAGCTTTCTTT	CAISEGTTGGTEAFF	.	TRBV10-3	TRBJ1-1	.
TGTGCCAGCAGGCCTGGTAAGGGGAGCCAGCAAATCTTGATTGAAGCTTTCTTT	CASRPGKGSQQILIEAFF	.	TRBV27	TRBJ1-1	.
TGTGCCAGCTCACCCGGCAGGGTGGAAGGCTACACCTTC	CASSPGRVEGYTF	.	TRBV18	TRBJ1-2	.
TGTGCCAGCAGCTTTGGGGGCAAGGATGAGCAGTTCTTC	CASSFGGKDEQFF	.	TRBV7-2	TRBJ2-1	few
TGTGCCAGCAGCAGCAGCGGGGGGGCCGTAGAGACCCAGTACTTC	CASSSSGGAVETQYF	TRBD2	TRBV3-1	TRBJ2-5	.
TGTGCCAGCTCACCTCTCGCGATGGCTTACACAGGAGAAGAGACCCAGTACTTC	CASSPLAMAYTGEETQYF	.	TRBV18	TRBJ2-5	few